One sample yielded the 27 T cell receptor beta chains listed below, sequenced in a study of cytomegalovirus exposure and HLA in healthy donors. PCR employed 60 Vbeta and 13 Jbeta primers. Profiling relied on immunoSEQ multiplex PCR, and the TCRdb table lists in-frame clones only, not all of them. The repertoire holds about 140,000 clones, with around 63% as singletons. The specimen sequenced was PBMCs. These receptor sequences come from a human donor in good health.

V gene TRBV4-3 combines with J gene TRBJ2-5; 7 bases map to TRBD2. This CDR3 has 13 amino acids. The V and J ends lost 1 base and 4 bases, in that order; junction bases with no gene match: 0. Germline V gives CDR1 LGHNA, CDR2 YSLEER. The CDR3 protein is CASSQAGGETQYF. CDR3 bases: TGCGCCAGCAGCCAAGCGGGAGGAGAGACCCAGTACTTC.

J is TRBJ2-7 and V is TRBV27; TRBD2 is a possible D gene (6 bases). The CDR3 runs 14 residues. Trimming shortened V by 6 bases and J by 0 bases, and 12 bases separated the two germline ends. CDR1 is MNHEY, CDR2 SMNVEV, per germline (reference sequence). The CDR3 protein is CASSFRGGSYEQYF. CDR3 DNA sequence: TGTGCCAGCAGCTTCCGGGGAGGCTCCTACGAGCAGTACTTC.

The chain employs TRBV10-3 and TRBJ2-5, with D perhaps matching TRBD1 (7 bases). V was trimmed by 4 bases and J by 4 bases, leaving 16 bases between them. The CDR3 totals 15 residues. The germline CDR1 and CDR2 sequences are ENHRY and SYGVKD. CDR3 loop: CAISGGAHRGETQYF. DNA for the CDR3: TGTGCCATCAGTGGGGGGGCCCACAGGGGAGAGACCCAGTACTTC.

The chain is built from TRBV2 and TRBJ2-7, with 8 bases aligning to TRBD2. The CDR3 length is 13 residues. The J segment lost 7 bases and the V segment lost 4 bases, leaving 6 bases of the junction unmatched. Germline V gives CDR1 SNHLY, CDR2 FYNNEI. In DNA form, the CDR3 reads TGTGCCAGCAGTGTAGCCCCTAGCGGGGAGCAGTACTTC. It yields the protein CASSVAPSGEQYF.

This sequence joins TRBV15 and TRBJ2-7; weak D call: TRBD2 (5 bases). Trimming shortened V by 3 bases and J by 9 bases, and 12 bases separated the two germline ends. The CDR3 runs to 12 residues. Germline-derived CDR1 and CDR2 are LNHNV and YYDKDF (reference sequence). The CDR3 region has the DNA TGTGCCACCAGCAGGCCTCGGGGATGGCAGTACTTC. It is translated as CATSRPRGWQYF.

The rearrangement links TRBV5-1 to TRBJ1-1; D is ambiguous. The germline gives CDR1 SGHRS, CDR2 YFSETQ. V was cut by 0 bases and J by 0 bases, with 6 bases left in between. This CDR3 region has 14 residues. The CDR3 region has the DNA TGCGCCAGCAGCTTGGGAGGCTTGAACACTGAAGCTTTCTTT. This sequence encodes CASSLGGLNTEAFF.

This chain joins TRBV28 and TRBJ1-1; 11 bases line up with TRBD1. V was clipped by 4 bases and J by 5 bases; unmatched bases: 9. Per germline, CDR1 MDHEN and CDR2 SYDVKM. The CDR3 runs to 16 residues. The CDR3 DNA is TGTGCCAGCAGTTCATACGGGGACAGGGGGAGGACTGAAGCTTTCTTT. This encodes CASSSYGDRGRTEAFF. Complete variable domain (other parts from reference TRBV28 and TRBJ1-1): DVKVTQSSRYLVKRTGEKVFLECVQDMDHENMFWYRQDPGLGLRLIYFSYDVKMKEKGDIPEGYSVSREKKERFSLILESASTNQTSMYLCASSSYGDRGRTEAFFGQGTRLTVV.

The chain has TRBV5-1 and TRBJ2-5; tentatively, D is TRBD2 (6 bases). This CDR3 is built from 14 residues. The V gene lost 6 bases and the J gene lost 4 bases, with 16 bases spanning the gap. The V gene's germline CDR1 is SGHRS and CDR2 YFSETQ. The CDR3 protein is CASTSRVGGETQYF. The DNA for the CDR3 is TGCGCCAGCACTTCACGTGTGGGGGGAGAGACCCAGTACTTC. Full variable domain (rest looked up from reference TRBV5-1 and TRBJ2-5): KAGVTQTPRYLIKTRGQQVTLSCSPISGHRSVSWYQQTPGQGLQFLFEYFSETQRNKGNFPGRFSGRQFSNSRSEMNVSTLELGDSALYLCASTSRVGGETQYFGPGTRLLVL.

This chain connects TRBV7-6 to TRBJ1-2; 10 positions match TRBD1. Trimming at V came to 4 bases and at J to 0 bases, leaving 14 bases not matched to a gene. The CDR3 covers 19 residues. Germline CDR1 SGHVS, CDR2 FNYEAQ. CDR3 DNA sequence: TGTGCCAGCAGCTCCTATCCGCGACAGGGGGCGGCGGCTAACTATGGCTACACCTTC. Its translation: CASSSYPRQGAAANYGYTF.

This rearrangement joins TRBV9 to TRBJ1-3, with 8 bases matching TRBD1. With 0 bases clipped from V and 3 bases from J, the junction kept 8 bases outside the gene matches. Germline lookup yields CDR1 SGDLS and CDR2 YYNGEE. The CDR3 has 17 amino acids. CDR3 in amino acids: CASSVASQGAGGNTIYF. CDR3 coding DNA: TGTGCCAGCAGCGTAGCGTCCCAGGGGGCGGGTGGAAACACCATATATTTT.

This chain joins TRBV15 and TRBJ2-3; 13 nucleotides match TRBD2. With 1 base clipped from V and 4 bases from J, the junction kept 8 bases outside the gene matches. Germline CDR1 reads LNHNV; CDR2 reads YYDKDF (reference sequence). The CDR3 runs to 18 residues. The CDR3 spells CATSRARLAGGGADTQYF. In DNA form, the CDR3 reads TGTGCCACCAGCAGAGCCCGACTAGCGGGAGGTGGGGCAGATACGCAGTATTTT.

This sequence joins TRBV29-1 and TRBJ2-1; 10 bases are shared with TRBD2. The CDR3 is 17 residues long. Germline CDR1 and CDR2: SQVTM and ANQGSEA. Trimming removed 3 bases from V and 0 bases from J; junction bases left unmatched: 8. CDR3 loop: CSVDGLAGAGSYNEQFF. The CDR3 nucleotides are TGCAGCGTTGATGGGCTAGCGGGAGCAGGCTCCTACAATGAGCAGTTCTTC.

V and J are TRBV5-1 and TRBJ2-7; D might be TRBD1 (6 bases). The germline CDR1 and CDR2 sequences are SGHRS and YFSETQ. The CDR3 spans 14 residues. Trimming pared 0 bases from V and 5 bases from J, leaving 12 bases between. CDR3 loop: CASSLAGVRNEQYF. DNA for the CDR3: TGCGCCAGCAGCTTGGCAGGGGTAAGAAACGAGCAGTACTTC.

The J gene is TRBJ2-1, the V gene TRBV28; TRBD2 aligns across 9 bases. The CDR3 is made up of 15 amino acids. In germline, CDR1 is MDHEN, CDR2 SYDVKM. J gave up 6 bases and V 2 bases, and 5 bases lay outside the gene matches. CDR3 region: CASSLVLAGSNEQFF. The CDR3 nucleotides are TGTGCCAGCAGTTTAGTACTAGCGGGTTCCAATGAGCAGTTCTTC.

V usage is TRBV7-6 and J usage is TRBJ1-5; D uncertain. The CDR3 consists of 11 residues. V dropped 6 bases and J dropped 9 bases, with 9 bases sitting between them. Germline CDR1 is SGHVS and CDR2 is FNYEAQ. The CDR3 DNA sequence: TGTGCCAGCAGTTCGGGTGGGCCCCAGCATTTT. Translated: CASSSGGPQHF. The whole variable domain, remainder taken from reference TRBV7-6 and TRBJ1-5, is GAGVSQSPRYKVTKRGQDVALRCDPISGHVSLYWYRQALGQGPEFLTYFNYEAQQDKSGLPNDRFSAERPEGSISTLTIQRTEQRDSAMYRCASSSGGPQHFGDGTRLSIL.

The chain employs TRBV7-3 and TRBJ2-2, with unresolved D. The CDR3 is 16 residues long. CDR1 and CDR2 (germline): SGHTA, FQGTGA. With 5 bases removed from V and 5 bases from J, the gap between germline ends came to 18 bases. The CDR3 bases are TGTGCCAGCAGCCCCGAAGGTACAGAGAGTACCGGGGAGCTGTTTTTT. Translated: CASSPEGTESTGELFF.

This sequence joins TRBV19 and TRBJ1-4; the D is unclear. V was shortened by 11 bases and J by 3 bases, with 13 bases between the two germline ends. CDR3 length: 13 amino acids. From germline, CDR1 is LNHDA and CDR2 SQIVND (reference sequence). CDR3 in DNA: TGTGCCCCGAGGAGGCCCCCTAATGAAAAACTGTTTTTT. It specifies CAPRRPPNEKLFF.

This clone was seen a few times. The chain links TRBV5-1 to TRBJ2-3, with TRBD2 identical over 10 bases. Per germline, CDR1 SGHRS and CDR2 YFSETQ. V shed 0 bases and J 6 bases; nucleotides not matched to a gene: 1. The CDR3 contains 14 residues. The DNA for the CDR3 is TGCGCCAGCAGCTTGGCTAGCGGGAGCGATACGCAGTATTTT. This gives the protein CASSLASGSDTQYF.

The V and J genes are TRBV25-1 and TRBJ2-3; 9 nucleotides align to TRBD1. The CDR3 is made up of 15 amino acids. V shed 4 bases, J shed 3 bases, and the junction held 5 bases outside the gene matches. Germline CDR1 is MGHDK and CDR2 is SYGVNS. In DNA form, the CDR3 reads TGTGCCAGCAGTGGAGGGACAGGGAGGACAGATACGCAGTATTTT. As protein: CASSGGTGRTDTQYF.

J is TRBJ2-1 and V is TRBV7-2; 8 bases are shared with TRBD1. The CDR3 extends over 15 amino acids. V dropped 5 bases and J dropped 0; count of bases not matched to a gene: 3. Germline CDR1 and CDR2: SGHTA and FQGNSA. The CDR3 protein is CASSLGQGSYNEQFF. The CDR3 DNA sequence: TGTGCCAGCAGCCTCGGACAGGGCTCCTACAATGAGCAGTTCTTC.

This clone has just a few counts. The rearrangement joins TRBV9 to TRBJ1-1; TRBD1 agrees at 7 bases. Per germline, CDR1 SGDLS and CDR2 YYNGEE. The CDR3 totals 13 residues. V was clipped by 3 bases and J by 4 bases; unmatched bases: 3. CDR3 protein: CASSDGDSTEAFF. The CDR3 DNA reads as TGTGCCAGCAGCGATGGGGACAGCACTGAAGCTTTCTTT.

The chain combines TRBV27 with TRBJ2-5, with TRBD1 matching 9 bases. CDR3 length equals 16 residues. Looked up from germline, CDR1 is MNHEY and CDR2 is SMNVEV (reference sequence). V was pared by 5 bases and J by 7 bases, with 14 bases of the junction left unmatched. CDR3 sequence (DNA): TGTGCCAGCAGTATTTCGACAGGGGGACCAGGGGGGACCCAGTACTTC. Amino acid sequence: CASSISTGGPGGTQYF.

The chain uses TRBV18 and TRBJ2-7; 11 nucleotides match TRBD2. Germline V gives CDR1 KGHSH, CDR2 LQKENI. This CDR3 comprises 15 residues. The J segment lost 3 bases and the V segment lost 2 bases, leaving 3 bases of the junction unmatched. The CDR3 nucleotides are TGTGCCAGCTCACCAGGGACTAGCGGAATCTACGAGCAGTACTTC. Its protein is CASSPGTSGIYEQYF.

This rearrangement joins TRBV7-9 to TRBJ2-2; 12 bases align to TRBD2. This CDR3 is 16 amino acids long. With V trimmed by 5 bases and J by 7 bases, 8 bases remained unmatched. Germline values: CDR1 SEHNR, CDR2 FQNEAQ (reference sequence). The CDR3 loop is CASSPRTSGTVGELFF. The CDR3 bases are TGTGCCAGCAGCCCGCGGACTAGCGGGACAGTCGGGGAGCTGTTTTTT. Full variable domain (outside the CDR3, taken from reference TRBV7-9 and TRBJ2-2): DTGVSQNPRHKITKRGQNVTFRCDPISEHNRLYWYRQTLGQGPEFLTYFQNEAQLEKSRLLSDRFSAERPKGSFSTLEIQRTEQGDSAMYLCASSPRTSGTVGELFFGEGSRLTVL.

The DNA for the CDR3 is TGTGCCAGCAGCTTAGGAGGGAGCGAGCAGTACTTC. Protein sequence: CASSLGGSEQYF. This chain links TRBV11-2 with TRBJ2-5; tentative D call: TRBD2 (5 bases). The J call may be wrong; the DNA end is better matched by TRBJ2-7. Germline lookup yields CDR1 SGHAT and CDR2 FQNNGV. The CDR3 runs to 12 residues.

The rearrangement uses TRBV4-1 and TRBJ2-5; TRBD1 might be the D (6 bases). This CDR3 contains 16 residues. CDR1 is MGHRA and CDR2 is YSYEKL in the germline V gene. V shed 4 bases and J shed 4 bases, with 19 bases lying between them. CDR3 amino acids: CASSLTLRTEIETQYF. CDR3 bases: TGCGCCAGCAGCCTCACCCTGCGGACAGAGATAGAGACCCAGTACTTC.

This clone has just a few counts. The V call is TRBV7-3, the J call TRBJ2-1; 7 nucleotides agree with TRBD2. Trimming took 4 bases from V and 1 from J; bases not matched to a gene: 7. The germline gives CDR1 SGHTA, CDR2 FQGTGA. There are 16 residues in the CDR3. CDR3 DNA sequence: TGTGCCAGCAGCTCCCATGGGGGGGGGTCCTACAATGAGCAGTTCTTC. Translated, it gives CASSSHGGGSYNEQFF.